This TCR beta chain was found in a study of blood T cells in healthy people across ages. Study-wide results and caveats: The study found more naive CD4+ cells and higher diversity in long-lived than aged donors.

Trimming took off 5 bases at V and 0 bases at J, with 8 bases between the two ends. Germline V gives CDR1 SGHVS, CDR2 FNYEAQ. This CDR3 spans 13 amino acids. Primers used in a second PCR of roughly 6 to 12 cycles were a sample-barcoded 5' primer and a J-beta primer mix. TCRdb reanalysed the 5' RACE reads using MiXCR and keeps one entry per CDR3 protein. This sample yields just over 1 million distinct CDR3 sequences, of which under 55% are seen a single time; under 20% belongs to the top ten. This clonotype showed up just a few times. The target antigen is unknown. The receptor comes from a woman in her sixties or seventies in good health. The specimen was blood. The rearrangement joins TRBV7-6 to TRBJ2-7, with D uncertain. Here the CDR3 reads CASSRGNSYEQYF. CDR3 sequence (DNA): TGTGCCAGCAGCCGTGGGAACTCCTACGAGCAGTACTTC.